Following are 27 T cell receptor beta chains from one sample sequenced in a study of T cell repertoires in aging, cancer and after chemotherapy. Peripheral blood genomic DNA, not sorted cells or RNA, was the template. Rearranged V-D-J TRB sequences were amplified with a mixed TRB-A/B primer pool. TCRdb called the multiplex PCR reads again in MiXCR, with one record for every CDR3 protein. Of roughly 3,800 distinct CDR3 sequences listed, 25% to 30% were seen once; the top ten hold 15% to 20%. Sequencing was carried out using blood. Every receptor here comes from a human donor with a solid tumor.

This clonotype is judged medium-sized. This chain connects TRBV18 to TRBJ2-1, with D maybe TRBD1 (5 bases). V dropped 0 bases and J dropped 9 bases, with 12 bases sitting between them. The CDR3 extends over 14 amino acids. Germline V gene sequence: CDR1 KGHSH, CDR2 LQKENI. The CDR3 region has the DNA TGTGCCAGCTCACCACCGGGCGGACATCCTGAGCAGTTCTTC. Protein product: CASSPPGGHPEQFF.

In this sample, this clonotype is medium-sized. V gene TRBV12-3 or TRBV12-4 combines with J gene TRBJ2-7, with D possibly called TRBD1 or TRBD2 (5 bases each). Deletions cut 6 bases from V and 3 bases from J, with 12 bases between. The CDR3 sequence is 13 residues long. DNA for the CDR3: TGTGCCAGCAGGGGAGACAGCGTCTACGAGCAGTACTTC. Protein: CASRGDSVYEQYF.

In this sample, this clonotype turned up once. Just one base apart from a much larger clone, this may be a read error. The CDR3 nucleotides are TGTGCCAGCAGCTTGGGAGACCAGCACCAGCATTTT. This sequence encodes CASSLGDQHQHF. The chain joins TRBV5-6 to TRBJ1-5; D not certain. Germline values: CDR1 SGHDT, CDR2 YYEEEE. The length of the CDR3 is 12 residues.

The chain is built from TRBV7-2 and TRBJ2-3, with 11 bases identical to TRBD2. Losses at the gene ends were 7 bases for V and 1 base for J; bases not matched to a gene: 4. The CDR3 sequence is 15 residues long. The V gene's germline CDR1 is SGHTA and CDR2 FQGNSA. The CDR3 loop reads CASTPGLAGTDTQYF. The CDR3, as DNA: TGTGCCAGCACCCCGGGACTAGCGGGCACAGATACGCAGTATTTT.

In its sample, this clonotype ranks as medium-sized. The rearrangement uses TRBV12-3 or TRBV12-4 and TRBJ2-2, with 10 nucleotides matching TRBD1. This CDR3 spans 15 amino acids. J was trimmed by 4 bases and V by 2 bases; bases with no gene match: 1. This chain's CDR3 is CASSLRQGATGELFF. For the CDR3, the DNA is TGTGCCAGCAGTTTACGACAGGGGGCCACCGGGGAGCTGTTTTTT.

In this sample, this clonotype turned up once. The chain couples TRBV18 to TRBJ2-7; 11 bases are shared with TRBD1. This CDR3 spans 16 amino acids. The J segment lost 3 bases and the V segment lost 0 bases, leaving 4 bases of the junction unmatched. From germline, CDR1 is KGHSH and CDR2 LQKENI. CDR3 DNA: TGTGCCAGCTCACCACCAGGGACAGGGGGGAGCTACGAGCAGTACTTC. It encodes CASSPPGTGGSYEQYF.

The chain couples TRBV24-1 to TRBJ2-7; TRBD1 agrees at 7 bases. The CDR3 is 17 residues long. CDR1 KGHDR and CDR2 SFDVKD come from the germline V gene. V was pared by 4 bases and J by 4 bases, with 15 bases of the junction left unmatched. In nucleotides, the CDR3 is TGTGCCACCAGTGACACACCCGATTCACAGGGGACGTACGAGCAGTACTTC. It yields the protein CATSDTPDSQGTYEQYF.

This clonotype was observed a few times. This sequence joins TRBV6-1 and TRBJ2-7; 9 bases align to TRBD1. The ends lost 5 bases at V and 0 bases at J; junction bases unmatched: 8. This CDR3 is 16 amino acids long. CDR1 MNHNS and CDR2 SASEGT come from the germline V gene. The chain's CDR3 is CASSFPGQGLSYEQYF. The CDR3 nucleotides read TGTGCCAGCAGTTTTCCGGGACAGGGACTCTCCTACGAGCAGTACTTC.

The sample holds a few counts of this clonotype. The chain combines TRBV7-2 with TRBJ2-3; TRBD2 might be the D (5 bases). The germline V gene encodes CDR1 SGHTA and CDR2 FQGNSA. The CDR3 is 17 amino acids. Trimming removed 1 base at V and 0 bases at J, with 14 bases between. CDR3 region: CASSLGLGGRSTDTQYF. The CDR3 region has the DNA TGTGCCAGCAGCTTAGGTCTCGGAGGCCGTAGCACAGATACGCAGTATTTT.

V usage is TRBV19 and J usage is TRBJ1-2; 8 bases agree with TRBD1. The V gene end was trimmed by 5 bases and the J gene end by 8 bases; junction bases not matched to a gene: 7. The CDR3 spans 13 residues. Germline CDR1 and CDR2: LNHDA and SQIVND (reference sequence). CDR3 region: CASSAGQGDGYTF. The CDR3 bases are TGTGCCAGTAGTGCCGGACAGGGTGACGGCTACACCTTC. Looking up the rest from reference TRBV19 and TRBJ1-2 gives the full variable domain: DGGITQSPKYLFRKEGQNVTLSCEQNLNHDAMYWYRQDPGQGLRLIYYSQIVNDFQKGDIAEGYSVSREKKESFPLTVTSAQKNPTAFYLCASSAGQGDGYTFGSGTRLTVV.

This chain joins TRBV5-6 and TRBJ2-7, with TRBD1 identical over 7 bases. CDR3 size: 15 residues. V gave up 2 bases and J gave up 9 bases; unmatched junction bases: 14. Germline assignment: CDR1 SGHDT and CDR2 YYEEEE. CDR3 residues: CASSFRTGEFLGQYF. The DNA for the CDR3 is TGTGCCAGCAGCTTTAGAACAGGGGAGTTCTTGGGGCAGTACTTC.

The J gene is TRBJ2-7, the V gene TRBV7-9; tentatively, D is TRBD2 (6 bases). The germline V and J ends were trimmed by 2 bases and 4 bases, with 12 bases remaining between them. The CDR3 runs to 14 residues. From germline, CDR1 is SEHNR and CDR2 FQNEAQ (reference sequence). The CDR3 loop is CASSLYRTTYEQYF. DNA for the CDR3: TGTGCCAGCAGCTTATACAGGACTACGTACGAGCAGTACTTC.

This clonotype was counted between two and nine times. The rearrangement links TRBV7-9 to TRBJ2-3; the D gene is possibly TRBD2 (5 bases). Looked up from germline, CDR1 is SEHNR and CDR2 is FQNEAQ (reference sequence). This CDR3 is 15 amino acids long. Trimming stripped 1 base from V and 0 bases from J, with 8 bases between. CDR3 protein: CASSLDGLSTDTQYF. The DNA of the CDR3 is TGTGCCAGCAGCTTAGATGGACTTAGCACAGATACGCAGTATTTT.

In this sample, this clonotype turned up a few times. V usage is TRBV12-3 or TRBV12-4 and J usage is TRBJ2-7; 8 positions match TRBD2. V was clipped by 3 bases and J by 0 bases; unmatched bases: 1. The CDR3 runs 14 residues. The CDR3 spells CASSLGTSSYEQYF. CDR3 bases: TGTGCCAGCAGTTTGGGGACTAGCTCCTACGAGCAGTACTTC.

This clonotype is judged medium-sized. The rearrangement joins TRBV15 to TRBJ1-2; D gene ambiguous. Germline loops: CDR1 LNHNV, CDR2 YYDKDF (reference sequence). V dropped 0 bases and J dropped 8 bases, with 13 bases sitting between them. CDR3 length: 14 amino acids. The CDR3 coding sequence is TGTGCCACCAGCAGAGATCAAGGGCTGGGGGGCTACACCTTC. As protein: CATSRDQGLGGYTF.

This clonotype has more than one count but fewer than ten. The chain carries TRBV5-6 and TRBJ2-1; the D gene is possibly TRBD2 (6 bases). V lost 4 bases to trimming and J lost 0 bases, with 11 bases between them. The V gene's germline CDR1 is SGHDT and CDR2 YYEEEE. CDR3 length: 15 residues. The CDR3 sequence: CASSMLAFSYNEQFF. The CDR3 DNA is TGTGCCAGCAGCATGCTAGCGTTCTCCTACAATGAGCAGTTCTTC.

The gene calls are TRBV6-5 and TRBJ1-6; tentative D call: TRBD1 (5 bases). Germline-derived CDR1 and CDR2 are MNHEY and SVGAGI. The V end was cut by 4 bases, the J end by 2 bases, with 9 bases between. This CDR3 comprises 15 residues. DNA of the CDR3: TGTGCCAGCAGTTTCGGGGGGGCCTATAATTCACCCCTCCACTTT. Encoded protein: CASSFGGAYNSPLHF.

The chain couples TRBV7-2 to TRBJ1-4; D might be TRBD1 (6 bases). Germline V CDR1 and CDR2: SGHTA, FQGNSA. Trimming removed 5 bases from V and 4 bases from J, with 11 bases in between. There are 14 residues in the CDR3. CDR3 amino acids: CASSQGGFNEKLFF. The CDR3 region has the DNA TGTGCCAGCAGCCAAGGGGGGTTTAATGAAAAACTGTTTTTT.

This clonotype occurred a few times. V gene TRBV19 combines with J gene TRBJ2-1; 8 nucleotides agree with TRBD2. J lost 8 bases, V lost 9 bases, and 15 bases had no gene match. The CDR3 is made up of 15 amino acids. Per germline, CDR1 LNHDA and CDR2 SQIVND (reference sequence). The CDR3 DNA sequence: TGTGCCAGCAGCCCCGGGGGGGCGGCTGGGGATGAGCAGTTCTTC. This codes for CASSPGGAAGDEQFF.

This clonotype turned up a few times. This chain joins TRBV15 and TRBJ1-5; weak D call: TRBD1 (6 bases). This CDR3 has 16 residues. Trimming stripped 0 bases from V and 6 bases from J, with 15 bases between. Per germline, CDR1 LNHNV and CDR2 YYDKDF (reference sequence). The chain's CDR3 is CATSRDPGAQGQPQHF. Here the CDR3 DNA reads TGTGCCACCAGCAGAGATCCGGGGGCGCAAGGTCAGCCCCAGCATTTT.

In its sample, this clonotype is medium-sized. V gene TRBV6-5 combines with J gene TRBJ2-5; either TRBD1 or TRBD2 may fit D (5 bases each). CDR1 MNHEY and CDR2 SVGAGI come from the germline V gene. Trimming removed 2 bases from V and 0 bases from J, with 13 bases in between. The CDR3 loop spans 16 amino acids. The CDR3 nucleotides are TGTGCCAGCAGTTACCGGGGCCGCCTGTACCAAGAGACCCAGTACTTC. Protein: CASSYRGRLYQETQYF.

This clonotype was seen a few times. The CDR3 DNA is TGTGCCAGCAGAACCTTATTCGGGGGAGCTAATGAAAAACTGTTTTTT. As protein: CASRTLFGGANEKLFF. This chain joins TRBV6-5 and TRBJ1-4, with D possibly TRBD1 on 5 matching bases. This CDR3 is 16 amino acids long. The germline V gene encodes CDR1 MNHEY and CDR2 SVGAGI. V lost 6 bases, J lost 3 bases, and 17 bases lay in between.

This clonotype has a handful of counts. The rearrangement joins TRBV13 to TRBJ1-6; D is perhaps TRBD1 (5 bases). The CDR3 covers 14 residues. Looked up from germline, CDR1 is PRHDT and CDR2 is FYEKMQ (reference sequence). V was clipped by 5 bases and J by 7 bases, with 12 bases between them. The CDR3 sequence: CASSLGRENSPLHF. The CDR3 DNA reads as TGTGCCAGCAGCCTGGGACGAGAAAATTCACCCCTCCACTTT.

In its sample, this clonotype ranks as medium-sized. This chain joins TRBV6-5 and TRBJ1-5; D is unresolved. CDR1 is MNHEY, CDR2 SVGAGI, per germline. Trimming left V 4 bases short and J 7 bases short, with 14 bases between. CDR3 length: 14 amino acids. CDR3 coding DNA: TGTGCCAGCAGTTTCCAGGAGGGCGGGCAGCCCCAGCATTTT. The encoded protein is CASSFQEGGQPQHF.

This clonotype is deemed medium-sized. The chain couples TRBV19 to TRBJ2-2, with D perhaps matching TRBD1 (5 bases). Trimming cost V 7 bases and J 1 base, with 10 bases left between them. Germline CDR1 is LNHDA and CDR2 is SQIVND (reference sequence). The CDR3 totals 14 residues. CDR3 residues: CASTGSRNTGELFF. The CDR3 nucleotides are TGTGCCAGTACAGGGTCCCGGAACACCGGGGAGCTGTTTTTT.

The chain uses TRBV7-9 and TRBJ2-2; a possible D gene is TRBD1 (6 bases). The CDR3 is 15 residues long. The germline CDR1 and CDR2 sequences are SEHNR and FQNEAQ (reference sequence). The ends were cut back, 5 bases at V and 0 bases at J, with 10 bases in the middle. The CDR3 sequence is CASSPGTTNTGELFF. The CDR3 DNA reads as TGTGCCAGCAGCCCCGGGACAACGAACACCGGGGAGCTGTTTTTT.

V gene TRBV4-3 combines with J gene TRBJ1-5; maybe TRBD1 (6 bases). Germline V gives CDR1 LGHNA, CDR2 YSLEER. This CDR3 is 15 amino acids long. The V and J ends lost 1 base and 5 bases respectively, with 12 bases between them. CDR3 DNA sequence: TGCGCCAGCAGCCAAGGGGCAGGGGCCGATCAGCCCCAGCATTTT. Its translation is CASSQGAGADQPQHF.